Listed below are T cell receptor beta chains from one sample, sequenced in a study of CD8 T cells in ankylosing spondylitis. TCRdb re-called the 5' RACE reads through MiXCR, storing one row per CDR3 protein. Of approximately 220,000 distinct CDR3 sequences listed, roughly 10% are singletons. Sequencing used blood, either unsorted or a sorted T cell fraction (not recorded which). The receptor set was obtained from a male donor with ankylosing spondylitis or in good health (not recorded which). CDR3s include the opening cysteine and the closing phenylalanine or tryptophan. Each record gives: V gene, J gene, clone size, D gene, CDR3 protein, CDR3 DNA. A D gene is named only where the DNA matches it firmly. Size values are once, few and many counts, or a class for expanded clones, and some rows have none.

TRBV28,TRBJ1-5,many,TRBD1,CASSYDRGDYSNQPQHF,TGTGCCAGCAGCTACGACAGGGGAGATTATAGCAATCAGCCCCAGCATTTT
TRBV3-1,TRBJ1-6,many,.,CASSQDRNSPLHF,TGTGCCAGCAGCCAAGACCGTAATTCACCCCTCCACTTT
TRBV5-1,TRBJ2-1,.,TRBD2,CASFGGGGSYNEQFF,TGCGCCAGCTTCGGCGGGGGGGGCTCCTACAATGAGCAGTTCTTC
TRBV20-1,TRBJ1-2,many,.,CSARSGATYGYTF,TGCAGTGCTCGATCAGGGGCCACCTATGGCTACACCTTC
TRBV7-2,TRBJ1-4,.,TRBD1,CASSSGQGARGEKLFF,TGTGCCAGCAGCTCCGGACAGGGGGCGAGGGGAGAAAAACTGTTTTTT
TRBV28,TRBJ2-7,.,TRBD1,CASSPSLGTGYEQYF,TGTGCCAGCAGTCCTAGTTTGGGGACAGGGTACGAGCAGTACTTC
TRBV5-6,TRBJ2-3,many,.,CASSLSGVTSTDTQYF,TGTGCCAGCAGCCTGTCGGGGGTGACTAGCACAGATACGCAGTATTTT
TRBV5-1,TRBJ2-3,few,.,CASSLQGDRDTQYF,TGCGCCAGCAGCTTGCAAGGGGATCGGGATACGCAGTATTTT
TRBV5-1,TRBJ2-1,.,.,CASSAHRASSYNEQFF,TGCGCCAGCAGCGCGCACAGGGCGAGCTCCTACAATGAGCAGTTCTTC
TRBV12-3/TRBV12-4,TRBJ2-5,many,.,CASSLGQLMTQYF,TGTGCCAGCAGTTTGGGGCAGCTGATGACCCAGTACTTC
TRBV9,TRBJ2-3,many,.,CASSVGSSGTDTQYF,TGTGCCAGCAGCGTAGGCTCCTCTGGCACAGATACGCAGTATTTT
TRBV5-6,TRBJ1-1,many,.,CASSLVGLGWSIF,TGTGCCAGCAGCTTGGTTGGCCTGGGGTGGTCGATCTTT
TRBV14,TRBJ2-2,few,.,CASSQDTAANTGELFF,TGTGCCAGCAGCCAAGATACGGCAGCGAACACCGGGGAGCTGTTTTTT
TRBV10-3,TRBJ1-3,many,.,CATRRDLGAIYF,TGTGCCACCCGCCGGGACTTGGGGGCCATATATTTT
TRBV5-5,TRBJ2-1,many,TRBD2,CASSFLADLSYNEQFF,TGTGCCAGCAGCTTCCTAGCGGACCTGTCCTACAATGAGCAGTTCTTC
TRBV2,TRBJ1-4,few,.,CASRSGSPATNEKLFF,TGTGCCAGCAGATCAGGAAGCCCTGCAACTAATGAAAAACTGTTTTTT
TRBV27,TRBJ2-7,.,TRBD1,CASSTPQGASYEQYF,TGTGCCAGCAGTACCCCACAGGGGGCAAGCTACGAGCAGTACTTC
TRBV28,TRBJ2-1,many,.,CATNPGGVRNEQFF,TGTGCCACCAACCCAGGAGGGGTGAGGAATGAGCAGTTCTTC
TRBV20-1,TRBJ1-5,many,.,CSARKGKQPQHF,TGCAGTGCTAGAAAGGGTAAACAGCCCCAGCATTTT
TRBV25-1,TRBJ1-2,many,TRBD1,CASSRGTGGASLYGYTF,TGTGCCAGCAGTAGGGGGACAGGGGGCGCATCCCTCTATGGCTACACCTTC
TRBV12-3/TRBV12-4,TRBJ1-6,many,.,CASSLGEGRTLHF,TGTGCCAGCAGCCTTGGGGAGGGAAGGACCCTCCACTTT
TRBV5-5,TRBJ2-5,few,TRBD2,CASSFSSSGGPQGETQYF,TGTGCCAGCAGCTTCAGTTCGAGCGGGGGGCCCCAGGGAGAGACCCAGTACTTC
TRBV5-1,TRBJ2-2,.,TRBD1,CASSPLPQGAVAGELFF,TGCGCCAGCAGCCCGTTGCCTCAGGGGGCCGTCGCCGGGGAGCTGTTTTTT
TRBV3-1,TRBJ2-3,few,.,CASSHVRADTQYF,TGTGCCAGCAGCCATGTCCGGGCAGATACGCAGTATTTT
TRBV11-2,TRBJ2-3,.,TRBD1,CASSLGSPTGGMKTQYF,TGTGCCAGCAGCTTAGGGTCCCCGACAGGGGGGATGAAGACGCAGTATTTT
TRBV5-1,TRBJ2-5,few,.,CASSWEPTTHQETQYF,TGCGCCAGCAGCTGGGAACCGACAACGCACCAAGAGACCCAGTACTTC
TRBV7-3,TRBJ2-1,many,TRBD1,CASSQEDRSGVDEQFF,TGTGCCAGCAGCCAAGAGGACAGGTCAGGTGTGGATGAGCAGTTCTTC
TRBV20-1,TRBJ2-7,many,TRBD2,CSARELGGGSYEQYF,TGCAGTGCTAGAGAGTTGGGGGGGGGTTCCTACGAGCAGTACTTC
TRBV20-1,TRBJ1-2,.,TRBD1,CSARTGQGAGYTF,TGCAGTGCTAGAACGGGACAGGGGGCTGGCTACACCTTC
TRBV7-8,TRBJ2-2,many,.,CASSLPGATGELFF,TGTGCCAGCAGCCTGCCAGGGGCCACCGGGGAGCTGTTTTTT
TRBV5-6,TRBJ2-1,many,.,CASSLSSNEQFF,TGTGCCAGCAGCTTGTCGAGTAATGAGCAGTTCTTC
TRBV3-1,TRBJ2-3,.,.,CASSQRLDAQYF,TGTGCCAGCAGCCAACGACTAGACGCGCAGTATTTT
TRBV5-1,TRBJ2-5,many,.,CASSADVGLGKTQYF,TGCGCCAGCAGCGCGGACGTAGGGCTTGGGAAGACCCAGTACTTC
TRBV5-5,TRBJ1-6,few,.,CASRIAAGGSPLHF,TGTGCCAGCAGGATCGCCGCCGGGGGTTCACCCCTCCACTTT
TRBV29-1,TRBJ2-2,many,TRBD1,CSVLGQGNTGELFF,TGCAGCGTTCTGGGACAGGGGAACACCGGGGAGCTGTTTTTT
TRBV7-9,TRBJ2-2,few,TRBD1,CASSSPSRGLTGELFF,TGTGCCAGCAGCTCCCCGAGCAGGGGGCTAACCGGGGAGCTGTTTTTT
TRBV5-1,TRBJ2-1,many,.,CASSLAMAGAYEQFF,TGCGCCAGCAGCTTGGCGATGGCGGGGGCATATGAGCAGTTCTTC
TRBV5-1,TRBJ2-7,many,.,CASSRGDSINEQYF,TGCGCCAGCAGCCGAGGGGACTCCATCAACGAGCAGTACTTC
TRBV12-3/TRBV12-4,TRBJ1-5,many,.,CASSPSGVSSNQPQHF,TGTGCCAGCAGCCCCTCTGGGGTTAGCAGCAATCAGCCCCAGCATTTT
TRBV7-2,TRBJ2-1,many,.,CASSLDAASAEQFF,TGTGCCAGCAGCTTAGATGCAGCTAGCGCCGAGCAGTTCTTC
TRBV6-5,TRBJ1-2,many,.,CASSYLPRADGYTF,TGTGCCAGCAGTTACTTGCCCCGAGCTGATGGCTACACCTTC
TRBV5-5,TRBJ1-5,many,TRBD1,CASSGDRVGDQPQHF,TGTGCCAGCAGCGGGGACAGGGTTGGGGATCAGCCCCAGCATTTT
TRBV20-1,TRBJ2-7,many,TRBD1,CSARQGTVDEQYF,TGCAGTGCTCGACAGGGGACGGTCGACGAGCAGTACTTC
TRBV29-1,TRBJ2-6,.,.,CSVTVSGANVLTF,TGCAGCGTTACTGTCTCTGGGGCCAACGTCCTGACTTTC
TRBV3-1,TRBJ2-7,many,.,CASSPRYETERPHEQYF,TGTGCCAGCAGCCCACGGTATGAAACGGAGCGTCCCCACGAGCAGTACTTC
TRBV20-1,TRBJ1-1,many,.,CSARSSNTEAFF,TGCAGTGCTAGGAGCTCGAACACTGAAGCTTTCTTT
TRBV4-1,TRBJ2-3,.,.,CASSQERVPSTDTQYF,TGCGCCAGCAGCCAAGAGCGGGTACCTAGCACAGATACGCAGTATTTT